This TCR beta chain came from a study of stem cell transplantation in POMP-related autoinflammatory disease. Study overall: Impaired MHC class I-dependent CD8+ differentiation was hypothesized from defective thymoproteasomes. General observations from the study: In PRAID patients, the number of distinct TRB V-J gene pairings was restricted.

Repertoires were generated with immunoSEQ multiplex PCR, while TCRdb's copy carries only in-frame clones and drops some. The sample yields 7,500 or so clones, roughly 87% seen once. The CDR3 consists of 16 residues. V dropped 4 bases and J dropped 0 bases, with 13 bases sitting between them. CDR1 LNHDA and CDR2 SQIVND come from the germline V gene (reference sequence). Remarks on this clone: Its specificity is unknown.

The TCR sequence derives from a human donor in good health. This rearrangement joins TRBV19 to TRBJ1-5; possible D gene TRBD1, 6 bases. Material: a CXCR5-defined cell subset from PBMCs. Here the CDR3 reads CASSTKGQFSNQPQHF. CDR3 in DNA: TGTGCCAGTAGTACTAAAGGACAGTTTAGCAATCAGCCCCAGCATTTT.